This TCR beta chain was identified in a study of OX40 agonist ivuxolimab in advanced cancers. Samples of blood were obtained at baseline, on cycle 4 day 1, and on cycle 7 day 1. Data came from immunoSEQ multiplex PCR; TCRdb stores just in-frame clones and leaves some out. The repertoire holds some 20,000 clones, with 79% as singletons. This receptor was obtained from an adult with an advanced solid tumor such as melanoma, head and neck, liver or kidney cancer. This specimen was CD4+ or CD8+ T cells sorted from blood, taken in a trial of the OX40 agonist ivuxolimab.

The CDR3 nucleotides read TGTGCCAGCAGTTACTCGATGGGCGACCAAGAGACCCAGTACTTC. This encodes CASSYSMGDQETQYF. The V gene is TRBV6-5, the J gene TRBJ2-5; D uncertain. Germline values: CDR1 MNHEY, CDR2 SVGAGI. The V end was cut by 0 bases, the J end by 0 bases, with 8 bases between. The CDR3 covers 15 residues.